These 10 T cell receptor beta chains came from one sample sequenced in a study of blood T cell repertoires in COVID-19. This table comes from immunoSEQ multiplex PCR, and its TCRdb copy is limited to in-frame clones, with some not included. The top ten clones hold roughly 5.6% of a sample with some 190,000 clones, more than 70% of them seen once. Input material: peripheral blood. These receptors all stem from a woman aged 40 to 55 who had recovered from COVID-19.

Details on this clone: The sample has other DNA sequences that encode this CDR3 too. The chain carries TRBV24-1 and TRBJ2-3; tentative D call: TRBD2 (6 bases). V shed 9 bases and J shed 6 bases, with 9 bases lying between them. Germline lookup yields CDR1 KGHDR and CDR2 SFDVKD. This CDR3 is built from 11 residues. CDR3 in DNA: TGTGCCACCTCAAGCGGGGATACGCAGTATTTT. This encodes CATSSGDTQYF.

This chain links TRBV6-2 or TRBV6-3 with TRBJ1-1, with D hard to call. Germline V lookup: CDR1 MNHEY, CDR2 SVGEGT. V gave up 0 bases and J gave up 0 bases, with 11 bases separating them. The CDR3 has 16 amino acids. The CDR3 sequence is CASSYSWGGMNTEAFF. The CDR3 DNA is TGTGCCAGCAGTTACTCGTGGGGAGGGATGAACACTGAAGCTTTCTTT.

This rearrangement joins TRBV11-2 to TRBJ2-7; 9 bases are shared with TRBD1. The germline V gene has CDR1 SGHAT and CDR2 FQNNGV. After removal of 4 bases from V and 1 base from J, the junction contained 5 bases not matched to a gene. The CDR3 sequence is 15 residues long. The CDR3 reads CASSYWTGVSYEQYF. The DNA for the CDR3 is TGTGCCAGCAGCTATTGGACAGGGGTTTCCTACGAGCAGTACTTC.

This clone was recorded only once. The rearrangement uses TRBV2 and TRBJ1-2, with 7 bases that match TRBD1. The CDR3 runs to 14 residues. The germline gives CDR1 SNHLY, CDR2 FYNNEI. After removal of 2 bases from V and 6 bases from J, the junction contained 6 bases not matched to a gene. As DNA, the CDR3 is TGTGCCAGCAGTGAATCACAGGGGTACGATGGCTACACCTTC. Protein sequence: CASSESQGYDGYTF.

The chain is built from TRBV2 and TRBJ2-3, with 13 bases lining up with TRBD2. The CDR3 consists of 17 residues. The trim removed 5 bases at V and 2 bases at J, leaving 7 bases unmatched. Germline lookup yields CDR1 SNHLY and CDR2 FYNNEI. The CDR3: CASSTPGTSGNTDTQYF. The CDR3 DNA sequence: TGTGCCAGCAGTACACCCGGGACTAGCGGGAACACAGATACGCAGTATTTT. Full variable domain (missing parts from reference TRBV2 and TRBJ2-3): EPEVTQTPSHQVTQMGQEVILRCVPISNHLYFYWYRQILGQKVEFLVSFYNNEISEKSEIFDDQFSVERPDGSNFTLKIRSTKLEDSAMYFCASSTPGTSGNTDTQYFGPGTRLTVL.

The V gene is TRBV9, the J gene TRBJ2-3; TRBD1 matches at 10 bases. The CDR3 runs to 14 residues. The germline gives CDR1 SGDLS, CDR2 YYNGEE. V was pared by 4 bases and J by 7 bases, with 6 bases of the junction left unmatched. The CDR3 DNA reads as TGTGCCAGCAGCCCCGGGACAGGGGTAAATACGCAGTATTTT. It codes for CASSPGTGVNTQYF. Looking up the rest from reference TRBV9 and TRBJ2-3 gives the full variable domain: DSGVTQTPKHLITATGQRVTLRCSPRSGDLSVYWYQQSLDQGLQFLIQYYNGEERAKGNILERFSAQQFPDLHSELNLSSLELGDSALYFCASSPGTGVNTQYFGPGTRLTVL.

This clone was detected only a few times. The CDR3 region is CASSKDTSTDTQYF. CDR3 DNA: TGTGCCAGCAGTAAAGACACTTCCACAGATACGCAGTATTTT. The V call is TRBV6-4, the J call TRBJ2-3; D gene uncertain. This CDR3 spans 14 amino acids. With 5 bases removed from V and 2 bases from J, the gap between germline ends came to 11 bases. Germline V gives CDR1 MRHNA, CDR2 SNTAGT.

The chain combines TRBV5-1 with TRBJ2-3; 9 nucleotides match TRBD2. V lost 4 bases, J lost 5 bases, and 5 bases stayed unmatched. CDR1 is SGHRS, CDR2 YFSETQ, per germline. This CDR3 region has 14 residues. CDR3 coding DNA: TGCGCCAGCAGCCCGGTAGCGGGAGAAGATACGCAGTATTTT. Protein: CASSPVAGEDTQYF.

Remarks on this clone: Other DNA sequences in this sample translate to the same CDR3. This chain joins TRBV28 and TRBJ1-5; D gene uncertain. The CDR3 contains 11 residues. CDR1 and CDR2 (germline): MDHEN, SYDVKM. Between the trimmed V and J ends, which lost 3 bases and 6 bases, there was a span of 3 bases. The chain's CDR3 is CASSFGQPQHF. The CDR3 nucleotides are TGTGCCAGCAGTTTCGGTCAGCCCCAGCATTTT.

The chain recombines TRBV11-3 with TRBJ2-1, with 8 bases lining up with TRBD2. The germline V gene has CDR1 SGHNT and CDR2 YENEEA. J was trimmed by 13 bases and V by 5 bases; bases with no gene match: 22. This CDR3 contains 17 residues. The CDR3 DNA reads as TGTGCCAGCAGCGCTTACAACGGGGGGGAGGGCCTGTCGACACAGTTCTTC. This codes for CASSAYNGGEGLSTQFF.